This TCR beta chain was obtained from a study of OX40 agonist ivuxolimab in advanced cancers. About the study: Prior anti-PD-1, anti-PD-L1 or anti-CTLA-4 therapy was allowed; around 40% had some.

As concerns this clone: Antigen unknown.

Study results and caveats: With doses of 0.1-3.0 mg/kg, partial responders showed among the lowest clonal expansion. Several nonresponders also turned out to have low normalized T-cell clonal expansion. Averaging showed that CD8+ T cells had more expanded clones than CD4+ did.

Between the trimmed V and J ends, which lost 2 bases and 2 bases, there was a span of 5 bases. There are 12 residues in the CDR3. CDR1 and CDR2 (germline): SGHDT, YYEEEE. Libraries were prepared by immunoSEQ multiplex PCR; TCRdb keeps only in-frame clonotypes and omits some of them. Among around 86,000 clones listed, 85% to 95% were seen once. The starting material was CD4+ or CD8+ T cells sorted from blood, obtained in a trial of the OX40 agonist ivuxolimab. This chain links TRBV5-6 with TRBJ2-7; D is uncertain. The sequence was collected from an adult with an advanced solid tumor such as melanoma, head and neck, liver or kidney cancer. The CDR3 sequence is CASSFDPYEQYF. The DNA of the CDR3 is TGTGCCAGCAGCTTCGACCCCTACGAGCAGTACTTC.